Below are 23 T cell receptor beta chains sequenced from a single sample in a study of blood T cell repertoires in COVID-19. Only in-frame clones appear in the TCRdb table, and some are missing; sequencing was by immunoSEQ multiplex PCR. The data contain about 250,000 clones, over 80% of them singletons. The sequenced material came from PBMCs or T cells enriched from blood (not recorded which). Every receptor here comes from a woman aged 18-29 years who had recovered from COVID-19.

This chain uses TRBV3-1 (or the pseudogene TRBV3-2) with TRBJ1-2; D unclear. CDR3 length: 11 residues. Per germline, CDR1 LGHDT and CDR2 YNNKEL (reference sequence). Trimming pared 3 bases from V and 7 bases from J, leaving 6 bases between. The CDR3 reads CASSHVSGYTF. In DNA form, the CDR3 reads TGTGCCAGCAGCCACGTGAGTGGCTACACCTTC.

The V call is TRBV27, the J call TRBJ1-1, with 9 bases lining up with TRBD1. This CDR3 is 14 amino acids long. Germline loops: CDR1 MNHEY, CDR2 SMNVEV (reference sequence). With V trimmed by 4 bases and J by 7 bases, 7 bases remained unmatched. CDR3: CASSSQGALGEAFF. The DNA of the CDR3 is TGTGCCAGCAGTTCACAGGGGGCGCTGGGTGAAGCTTTCTTT.

The chain links TRBV7-2 to TRBJ2-3; maybe TRBD2 (6 bases). The CDR3 has 13 residues. Germline lookup yields CDR1 SGHTA and CDR2 FQGNSA. Trimming left V 1 base short and J 10 bases short, with 12 bases between. CDR3 coding DNA: TGTGCCAGCAGCTTAGAACTAGCTGATGCGCAGTATTTT. It specifies CASSLELADAQYF.

Comment on this clone: One base away lies a much larger clone, so this may be a sequencing read error. V usage is TRBV6-4 and J usage is TRBJ2-1; 13 nucleotides align to TRBD2. CDR1 and CDR2 from the germline V gene are MRHNA and SNTAGT. The CDR3 spans 15 residues. V lost 3 bases and J lost 4; bases outside the gene matches: 0. CDR3 nucleotides: TGTGCCAGCAGTGAACTAGCGGGGGGGTACAATGAGCAGTTCTTC. It encodes CASSELAGGYNEQFF.

The table lists this clone with a count of one. The chain has TRBV18 and TRBJ2-3; D possibly corresponds to TRBD1 (5 bases). V gave up 2 bases and J gave up 10 bases, with 16 bases separating them. The CDR3 consists of 14 residues. CDR1 is KGHSH and CDR2 is LQKENI in the germline V gene. The CDR3 here is CASSPFREQSAQYF. CDR3 DNA sequence: TGTGCCAGCTCACCATTCAGGGAACAATCGGCGCAGTATTTT.

The rearrangement uses TRBV7-9 and TRBJ2-3; TRBD2 aligns across 8 bases. V lost 1 base to trimming and J lost 1 base; unmatched junction nucleotides: 1. The V gene's germline CDR1 is SEHNR and CDR2 FQNEAQ (reference sequence). The CDR3 loop spans 15 amino acids. The CDR3 sequence is CASSLGAGGTDTQYF. The CDR3 DNA is TGTGCCAGCAGCTTAGGAGCGGGGGGCACAGATACGCAGTATTTT.

This clone is a singleton in its sample. The chain combines TRBV3-1 (or the pseudogene TRBV3-2) with TRBJ2-7, with 7 nucleotides matching TRBD1. The germline CDR1 and CDR2 sequences are LGHDT and YNNKEL (reference sequence). Germline trimming cut 4 bases from V and 7 bases from J; bases unmatched to any gene: 10. CDR3 size: 14 residues. CDR3 region: CASSLNWAGGEQYF. The CDR3 DNA follows: TGTGCCAGCAGCCTCAATTGGGCAGGGGGTGAGCAGTACTTC.

This rearrangement joins TRBV7-9 to TRBJ2-1, with 7 positions matching TRBD1. The junction had 5 bases not matched to a gene; V was cut back by 5 bases and J by 4 bases. Germline CDR1 SEHNR, CDR2 FQNEAQ (reference sequence). The CDR3 extends over 14 amino acids. CDR3 in amino acids: CASSARTGYNEQFF. In DNA form, the CDR3 reads TGTGCCAGCAGCGCCCGGACAGGTTACAATGAGCAGTTCTTC.

The chain links TRBV24-1 to TRBJ2-7; 9 bases align to TRBD1. With 5 bases clipped from V and 6 bases from J, the junction kept 13 bases outside the gene matches. CDR1 and CDR2 (germline): KGHDR, SFDVKD. This CDR3 is 16 amino acids long. CDR3 sequence reads: CATSGGSGTGSVEQYF. CDR3 DNA sequence: TGTGCCACCAGTGGCGGCTCCGGGACAGGGTCGGTCGAGCAGTACTTC.

J is TRBJ1-3 and V is TRBV10-3; 7 nucleotides line up with TRBD1. Germline V gives CDR1 ENHRY, CDR2 SYGVKD. V was clipped by 3 bases and J by 3 bases; unmatched bases: 2. This CDR3 contains 14 residues. CDR3 bases: TGTGCCATCAGTGAAAGGACAGGTGGAAACACCATATATTTT. The encoded protein is CAISERTGGNTIYF.

The J gene is TRBJ1-1, the V gene TRBV7-8; no clear D. CDR1 is SGHVS, CDR2 FQNEAQ, per germline. This CDR3 is built from 13 residues. V lost 2 bases and J lost 5, with 9 bases in between. CDR3 sequence: CASSLTLRTEAFF. DNA for the CDR3: TGTGCCAGCAGCTTAACCCTCCGGACTGAAGCTTTCTTT.

The genes are TRBV13 and TRBJ1-5; 7 nucleotides line up with TRBD1. CDR3 length: 14 amino acids. V was clipped by 4 bases and J by 3 bases; unmatched bases: 3. The germline gives CDR1 PRHDT, CDR2 FYEKMQ (reference sequence). The CDR3 is CASSSTGVNQPQHF. The CDR3 coding sequence is TGTGCCAGCAGCTCAACAGGGGTCAATCAGCCCCAGCATTTT.

J is TRBJ1-5 and V is TRBV21-1; whether TRBD1, the table's D call, matches the DNA was not checked. TRBV21-1 is tagged as a pseudogene. The CDR3 is made up of 16 amino acids. CDR3 sequence: CASSKDWGRRNQPQHF. The CDR3 DNA reads as TGTGCCAGCAGCAAAGATTGGGGGCGCCGGAATCAGCCCCAGCATTTT.

This clone has just one count. The V call is TRBV4-2, the J call TRBJ1-2; D gene ambiguous. This CDR3 contains 15 residues. Trimming took 2 bases from V and 2 from J, leaving 12 bases between them. CDR1 LGHNA and CDR2 YNFKEQ come from the germline V gene. The CDR3 is CASSQSWAENYGYTF. The CDR3 region has the DNA TGTGCCAGCAGCCAATCATGGGCCGAGAACTATGGCTACACCTTC.

The chain employs TRBV28 and TRBJ2-7; 7 bases match TRBD1. From germline, CDR1 is MDHEN and CDR2 SYDVKM. The V and J ends lost 6 bases and 3 bases, in that order; junction bases with no gene match: 8. This CDR3 is built from 14 residues. In nucleotides, the CDR3 is TGTGCCAGCAGGAAACCGGGACAGAGCTACGAGCAGTACTTC. Protein sequence: CASRKPGQSYEQYF.

The chain carries TRBV11-3 and TRBJ1-2; TRBD1 agrees at 8 bases. Germline V CDR1 and CDR2: SGHNT, YENEEA. The CDR3 contains 13 residues. J gave up 5 bases and V 5 bases, and 4 bases lay outside the gene matches. The CDR3 nucleotides are TGTGCCAGCAGCGAGACAGGGGTATATGGCTACACCTTC. Its protein is CASSETGVYGYTF.

This clone was seen just once. This chain links TRBV12-5 with TRBJ2-5, with D unclear. The CDR3 has 15 residues. Per germline, CDR1 LGHNT and CDR2 FRNRAP. V was cut by 7 bases and J by 0 bases, with 15 bases left in between. The CDR3 nucleotides read TGTGCTAGTGCTATGAGCATTGGTTACCAAGAGACCCAGTACTTC. This encodes CASAMSIGYQETQYF.

The chain links TRBV5-4 to TRBJ2-3; unclear D gene. V lost 1 base, J lost 4 bases, and 7 bases lay in between. The CDR3 length is 13 residues. Germline loops: CDR1 SGHNT, CDR2 YYREEE (reference sequence). In DNA, the CDR3 is TGTGCCAGCAGCTTGTTGCGCGCAGATACGCAGTATTTT. Translated, it gives CASSLLRADTQYF.

This chain connects TRBV3-1 (or the pseudogene TRBV3-2) to TRBJ2-2; possible D gene TRBD2, 6 bases. The CDR3 totals 15 residues. The V end was cut by 3 bases, the J end by 4 bases, with 12 bases between. In germline, CDR1 is LGHDT, CDR2 YNNKEL (reference sequence). CDR3 in amino acids: CASSHGAEGTGELFF. Written as DNA, the CDR3 is TGTGCCAGCAGCCACGGGGCGGAGGGCACCGGGGAGCTGTTTTTT.

J is TRBJ1-2 and V is TRBV29-1, with TRBD1 matching 9 bases. Germline V lookup: CDR1 SQVTM, CDR2 ANQGSEA. V trimming: 4 bases; J trimming: 0 bases; junction bases outside the gene matches: 9. The CDR3 is 16 residues long. CDR3 region: CSVAGTGTRTNYGYTF. For the CDR3, the DNA is TGCAGCGTTGCTGGGACAGGGACGCGAACTAACTATGGCTACACCTTC.

CDR3 in DNA: TGTGCCAGCTCACTTAACAATGAGCAGTTCTTC. Protein: CASSLNNEQFF. The rearrangement links TRBV18 to TRBJ2-1; unclear D gene. In germline, CDR1 is KGHSH, CDR2 LQKENI. V dropped 4 bases and J dropped 5 bases, with 3 bases sitting between them. CDR3 length: 11 amino acids.

This rearrangement joins TRBV29-1 to TRBJ1-2, with D possibly TRBD1 on 5 matching bases. The germline V and J ends were trimmed by 2 bases and 4 bases, with 8 bases remaining between them. Germline assignment: CDR1 SQVTM and CDR2 ANQGSEA. The CDR3 length is 12 residues. The CDR3, as DNA: TGCAGCGTTGAAAGCCAGGGCTATGGCTACACCTTC. It translates to CSVESQGYGYTF.

The sample holds one count of this clone. The chain uses TRBV9 and TRBJ1-2; TRBD1 aligns across 9 bases. J gave up 0 bases and V 0 bases, and 6 bases lay outside the gene matches. This CDR3 has 17 amino acids. The germline V gene has CDR1 SGDLS and CDR2 YYNGEE. The CDR3 DNA sequence: TGTGCCAGCAGCGTAGCGGGACAGGGCAATCCTAACTATGGCTACACCTTC. It is translated as CASSVAGQGNPNYGYTF.